The 21 T cell receptor beta chains below all came from one sample that was sequenced in a study of blood T cell repertoires in COVID-19. This table comes from immunoSEQ multiplex PCR, and its TCRdb copy is limited to in-frame clones, with some not included. The repertoire holds approximately 180,000 clones, 82% seen once, with about 5% in the top ten. The material sequenced was PBMCs or T cells enriched from blood (not recorded which). The receptors derive from a woman aged 55-69 years with acute COVID-19.

V gene TRBV3-1 (or the pseudogene TRBV3-2) combines with J gene TRBJ2-7, with D maybe TRBD2 (6 bases). The CDR3 is made up of 17 amino acids. Germline V gives CDR1 LGHDT, CDR2 YNNKEL (reference sequence). Trimming stripped 0 bases from V and 3 bases from J, with 18 bases between. This chain's CDR3 is CASSQDVAARGFYEQYV. Here the CDR3 DNA reads TGTGCCAGCAGCCAAGATGTTGCGGCGCGGGGTTTCTACGAGCAGTACGTC.

The chain joins TRBV5-3 to TRBJ2-1; D may be TRBD2 (6 bases). TRBV5-3 is an open reading frame whose function is uncertain. Trimming took 7 bases from V and 7 from J, leaving 15 bases between them. The CDR3 covers 13 residues. CDR3 coding DNA: TGTGCCAGACCCAACCATGGGGGGAATGAGCAGTTCTTC. Protein sequence: CARPNHGGNEQFF.

The V call is TRBV6-2 or TRBV6-3, the J call TRBJ1-5; D ambiguous. Trimming took off 4 bases at V and 3 bases at J, with 10 bases between the two ends. The CDR3 length is 14 residues. The germline gives CDR1 MNHEY, CDR2 SVGEGT. As DNA, the CDR3 is TGTGCCAGCAGTTTACTGACACACAATCAGCCCCAGCATTTT. Translation gives CASSLLTHNQPQHF.

J is TRBJ1-6 and V is TRBV5-1; D is ambiguous. The CDR3 has 14 residues. V gave up 3 bases and J gave up 8 bases, with 12 bases separating them. Germline loops: CDR1 SGHRS, CDR2 YFSETQ. The CDR3 region is CASSSTTPDSPLHF. Written as DNA, the CDR3 is TGCGCCAGCAGCTCGACTACCCCGGATTCACCCCTCCACTTT.

The chain recombines TRBV4-2 with TRBJ2-1; TRBD2 might be the D (5 bases). CDR3 length: 14 residues. V lost 0 bases, J lost 9 bases, and 12 bases lay in between. The germline V gene encodes CDR1 LGHNA and CDR2 YNFKEQ. CDR3 nucleotides: TGTGCCAGCAGCCAAGAACCTAGCAACCCTGAGCAGTTCTTC. This gives the protein CASSQEPSNPEQFF.

The DNA of the CDR3 is TGTGCCAGCAGTTTACAGGCGAATCAGCCCCAGCATTTT. It specifies CASSLQANQPQHF. The gene calls are TRBV12-3 or TRBV12-4 and TRBJ1-5; no clear D gene. Between the trimmed V and J ends, which lost 2 bases and 4 bases, there was a span of 6 bases. CDR3 length: 13 amino acids.

The V call is TRBV3-1 (or the pseudogene TRBV3-2), the J call TRBJ1-2, with D possibly being TRBD1 (5 bases). The CDR3 runs to 14 residues. CDR1 is LGHDT and CDR2 is YNNKEL in the germline V gene (reference sequence). Trimming stripped 5 bases from V and 6 bases from J, with 16 bases between. CDR3 region: CASSYAGTGDGYTF. In nucleotides, the CDR3 is TGTGCCAGCAGCTATGCCGGGACGGGGGATGGCTACACCTTC.

This clone came up a few times. CDR3 protein: CASSLNRDTEAFF. CDR3 nucleotides: TGTGCCAGTAGTTTAAACAGAGACACTGAAGCTTTCTTT. This chain joins TRBV19 and TRBJ1-1, with D uncertain. Germline CDR1 LNHDA, CDR2 SQIVND (reference sequence). V lost 5 bases and J 3 bases, leaving 10 bases between the germline ends. This CDR3 is 13 amino acids long.

The chain carries TRBV9 and TRBJ1-2, with D unclear. Per the germline V gene, CDR1 is SGDLS and CDR2 is YYNGEE. The CDR3 totals 16 residues. Trimming removed 0 bases at V and 4 bases at J, with 16 bases between. The CDR3 nucleotides read TGTGCCAGCAGCGTAGGAGTGTTATCCCCACTCTATGGCTACACCTTC. Translated: CASSVGVLSPLYGYTF.

This clone turned up a few times. The chain employs TRBV6-4 and TRBJ2-6; TRBD1 might be the D (5 bases). The CDR3 covers 16 residues. V was trimmed by 0 bases and J by 4 bases, leaving 10 bases between them. Germline CDR1 and CDR2: MRHNA and SNTAGT. CDR3 loop: CASSDSLGAGANVLTF. The DNA of the CDR3 is TGTGCCAGCAGTGACTCTTTAGGGGCCGGGGCCAACGTCCTGACTTTC.

The genes are TRBV4-3 and TRBJ1-1; D unresolved. Germline V gene sequence: CDR1 LGHNA, CDR2 YSLEER. This CDR3 has 13 residues. Trimming left V 2 bases short and J 9 bases short, with 13 bases between. This chain's CDR3 is CASSQRPGLQAFF. The DNA of the CDR3 is TGCGCCAGCAGCCAACGGCCCGGGTTGCAAGCTTTCTTT.

V is TRBV7-2 and J is TRBJ1-3; 9 positions agree with TRBD1. This CDR3 is 15 amino acids long. CDR1 is SGHTA and CDR2 is FQGNSA in the germline V gene. Losses at the gene ends were 5 bases for V and 3 bases for J; bases not matched to a gene: 5. CDR3 sequence reads: CASSMRQGVGNTIYF. The CDR3 DNA sequence: TGTGCCAGCAGCATGAGACAGGGGGTTGGAAACACCATATATTTT.

The rearrangement links TRBV5-1 to TRBJ2-1, with 16 bases identical to TRBD2. CDR3 length: 18 residues. Germline CDR1 and CDR2: SGHRS and YFSETQ. V shed 2 bases and J 9 bases; nucleotides not matched to a gene: 11. Here the CDR3 reads CASSFVPSGTSGRVEQFF. The DNA of the CDR3 is TGCGCCAGCAGCTTCGTACCGTCCGGGACTAGCGGGAGGGTTGAGCAGTTCTTC.

The V and J genes are TRBV7-2 and TRBJ1-6, with 9 bases that match TRBD1. The length of the CDR3 is 15 residues. Germline trimming cut 4 bases from V and 7 bases from J; bases unmatched to any gene: 5. Per the germline V gene, CDR1 is SGHTA and CDR2 is FQGNSA. CDR3 coding DNA: TGTGCCAGCAGCTGGAAGACAGGGGGAAATTCACCCCTCCACTTT. As protein: CASSWKTGGNSPLHF.

The gene calls are TRBV5-1 and TRBJ1-1; D is perhaps TRBD1 (5 bases). Germline values: CDR1 SGHRS, CDR2 YFSETQ. The CDR3 sequence is 15 residues long. The ends were cut back, 4 bases at V and 3 bases at J, with 16 bases in the middle. As DNA, the CDR3 is TGCGCCAGCAGCGCCAGAGCGGGGGAGTACACTGAAGCTTTCTTT. Translating gives CASSARAGEYTEAFF.

This sequence joins TRBV27 and TRBJ1-5, with TRBD1 matching over 8 bases. CDR3 size: 16 residues. V was pared by 5 bases and J by 3 bases, with 9 bases of the junction left unmatched. Per the germline V gene, CDR1 is MNHEY and CDR2 is SMNVEV (reference sequence). The CDR3 here is CASSVRSQGDNQPQHF. The CDR3 DNA reads TGTGCCAGCAGTGTAAGGTCACAGGGGGACAATCAGCCCCAGCATTTT.

This chain links TRBV6-2 or TRBV6-3 with TRBJ1-1, with unresolved D. Between the trimmed V and J ends, which lost 4 bases and 3 bases, there was a span of 12 bases. The CDR3 consists of 14 residues. Germline V lookup: CDR1 MNHEY, CDR2 SVGEGT. CDR3 sequence reads: CASSWEGRDTEAFF. CDR3 nucleotide sequence: TGTGCCAGCAGTTGGGAAGGGAGGGACACTGAAGCTTTCTTT.

This sequence joins TRBV7-8 and TRBJ1-1; perhaps TRBD1 as D (6 bases). The CDR3 length is 13 residues. Germline loops: CDR1 SGHVS, CDR2 FQNEAQ. Trimming removed 5 bases from V and 5 bases from J, with 12 bases in between. The CDR3 sequence: CASSPPGETEAFF. In DNA, the CDR3 is TGTGCCAGCAGCCCCCCAGGGGAAACTGAAGCTTTCTTT.

This clone was observed a single time. The chain has TRBV6-2 or TRBV6-3 and TRBJ2-2, with a possible D match to TRBD1 (5 bases). Trimming pared 2 bases from V and 6 bases from J, leaving 10 bases between. Germline V gene lookup returns CDR1 MNHEY and CDR2 SVGEGT. CDR3 size: 14 residues. The CDR3 protein is CASSYGPGSGELFF. CDR3 DNA sequence: TGTGCCAGCAGTTACGGTCCAGGGTCCGGGGAGCTGTTTTTT.

The genes are TRBV6-2 or TRBV6-3 and TRBJ2-7; no firm D call. V shed 2 bases and J shed 1 base, with 9 bases lying between them. This CDR3 comprises 14 residues. Germline loops: CDR1 MNHEY, CDR2 SVGEGT. The CDR3 bases are TGTGCCAGCAGTTACGGTTCAGAATCCTACGAGCAGTACTTC. Its translation: CASSYGSESYEQYF.

The chain recombines TRBV29-1 with TRBJ1-3; D gene uncertain. Germline V gene lookup returns CDR1 SQVTM and CDR2 ANQGSEA. V shed 5 bases and J shed 0 bases, with 11 bases lying between them. This CDR3 region has 14 residues. For the CDR3, the DNA is TGCAGCGTTTCGGGAGGGAGCTCTGGAAACACCATATATTTT. As protein: CSVSGGSSGNTIYF.